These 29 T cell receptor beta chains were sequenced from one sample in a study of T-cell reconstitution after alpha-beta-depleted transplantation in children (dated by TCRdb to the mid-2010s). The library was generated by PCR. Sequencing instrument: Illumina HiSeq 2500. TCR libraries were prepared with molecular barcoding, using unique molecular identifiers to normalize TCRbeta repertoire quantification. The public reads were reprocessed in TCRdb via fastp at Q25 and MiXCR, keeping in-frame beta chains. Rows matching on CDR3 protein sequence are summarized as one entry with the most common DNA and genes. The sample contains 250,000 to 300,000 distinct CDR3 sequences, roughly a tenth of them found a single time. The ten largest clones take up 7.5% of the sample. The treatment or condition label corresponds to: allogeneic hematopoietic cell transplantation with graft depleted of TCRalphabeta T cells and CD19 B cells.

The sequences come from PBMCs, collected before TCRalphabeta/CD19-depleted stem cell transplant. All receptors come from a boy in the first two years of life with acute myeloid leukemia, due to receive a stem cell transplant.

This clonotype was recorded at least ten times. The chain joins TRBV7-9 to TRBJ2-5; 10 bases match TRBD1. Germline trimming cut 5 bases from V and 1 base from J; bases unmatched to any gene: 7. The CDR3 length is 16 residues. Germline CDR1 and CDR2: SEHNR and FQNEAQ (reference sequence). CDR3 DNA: TGTGCCAGCAGCGTATGGGGACAGGGGACCCAAGAGACCCAGTACTTC. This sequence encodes CASSVWGQGTQETQYF.

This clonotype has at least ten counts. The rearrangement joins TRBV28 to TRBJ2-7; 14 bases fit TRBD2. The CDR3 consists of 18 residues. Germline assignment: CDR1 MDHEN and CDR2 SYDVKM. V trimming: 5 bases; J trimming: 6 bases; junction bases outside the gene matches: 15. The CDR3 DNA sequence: TGTGCCAGCAGTACACTCCGTGGGACTAGCGGGAGTATATCCGAGCAGTACTTC. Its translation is CASSTLRGTSGSISEQYF. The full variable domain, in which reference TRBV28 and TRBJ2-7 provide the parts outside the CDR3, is DVKVTQSSRYLVKRTGEKVFLECVQDMDHENMFWYRQDPGLGLRLIYFSYDVKMKEKGDIPEGYSVSREKKERFSLILESASTNQTSMYLCASSTLRGTSGSISEQYFGPGTRLTVT.

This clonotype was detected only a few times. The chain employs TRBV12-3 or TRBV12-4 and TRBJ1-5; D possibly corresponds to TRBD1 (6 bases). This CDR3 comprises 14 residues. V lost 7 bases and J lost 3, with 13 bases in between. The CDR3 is CASTVSGVNQPQHF. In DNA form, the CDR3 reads TGTGCCAGCACCGTTTCAGGGGTCAATCAGCCCCAGCATTTT.

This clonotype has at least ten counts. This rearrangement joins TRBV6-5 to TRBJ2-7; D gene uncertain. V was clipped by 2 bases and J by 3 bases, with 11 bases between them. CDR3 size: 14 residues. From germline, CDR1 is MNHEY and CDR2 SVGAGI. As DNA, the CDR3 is TGTGCCAGCAGTTACGATTTAAGGGTCTACGAGCAGTACTTC. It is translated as CASSYDLRVYEQYF.

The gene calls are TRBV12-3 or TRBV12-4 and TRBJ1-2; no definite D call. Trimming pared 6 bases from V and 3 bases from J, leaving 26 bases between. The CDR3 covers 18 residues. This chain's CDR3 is CASSPSPVWSGEDYGYTF. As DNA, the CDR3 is TGTGCCAGCAGCCCTTCCCCTGTATGGAGCGGCGAGGACTATGGCTACACCTTC.

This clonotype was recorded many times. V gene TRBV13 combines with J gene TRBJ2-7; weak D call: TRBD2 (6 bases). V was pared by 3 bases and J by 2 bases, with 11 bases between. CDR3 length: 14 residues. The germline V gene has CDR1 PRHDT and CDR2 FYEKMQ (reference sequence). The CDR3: CASSFWERAYEQYF. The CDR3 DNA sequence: TGTGCCAGCAGCTTTTGGGAGCGGGCCTACGAGCAGTACTTC.

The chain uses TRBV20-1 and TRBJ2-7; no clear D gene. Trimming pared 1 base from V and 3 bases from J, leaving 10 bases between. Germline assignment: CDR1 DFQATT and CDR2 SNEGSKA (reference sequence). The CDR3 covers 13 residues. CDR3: CSARGPIHYEQYF. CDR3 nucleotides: TGCAGTGCTAGAGGCCCTATCCACTACGAGCAGTACTTC.

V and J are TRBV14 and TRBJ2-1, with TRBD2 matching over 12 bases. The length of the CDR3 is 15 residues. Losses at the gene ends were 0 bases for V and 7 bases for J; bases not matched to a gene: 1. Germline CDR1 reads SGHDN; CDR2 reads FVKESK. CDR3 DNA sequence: TGTGCCAGCAGCCAAGACGGGACTAGCGGGAATGAGCAGTTCTTC. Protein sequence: CASSQDGTSGNEQFF.

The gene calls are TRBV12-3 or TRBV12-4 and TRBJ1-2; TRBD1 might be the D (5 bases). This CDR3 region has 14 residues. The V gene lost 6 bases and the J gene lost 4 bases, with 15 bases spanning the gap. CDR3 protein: CASSAQGSSYGYTF. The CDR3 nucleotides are TGTGCCAGCAGCGCCCAGGGAAGTTCCTATGGCTACACCTTC.

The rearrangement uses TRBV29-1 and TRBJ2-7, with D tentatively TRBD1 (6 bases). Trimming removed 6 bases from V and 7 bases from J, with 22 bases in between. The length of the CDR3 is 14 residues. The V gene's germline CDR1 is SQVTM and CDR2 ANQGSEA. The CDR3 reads CSVSGQSTPFEQYF. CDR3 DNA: TGCAGCGTCTCCGGACAGTCGACGCCTTTTGAGCAGTACTTC.

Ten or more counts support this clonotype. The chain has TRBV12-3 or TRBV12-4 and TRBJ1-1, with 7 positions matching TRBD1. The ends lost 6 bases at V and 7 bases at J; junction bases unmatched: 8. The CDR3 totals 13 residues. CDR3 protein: CASSSTGTDEAFF. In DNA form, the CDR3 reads TGTGCCAGCAGCTCGACAGGGACGGATGAAGCTTTCTTT.

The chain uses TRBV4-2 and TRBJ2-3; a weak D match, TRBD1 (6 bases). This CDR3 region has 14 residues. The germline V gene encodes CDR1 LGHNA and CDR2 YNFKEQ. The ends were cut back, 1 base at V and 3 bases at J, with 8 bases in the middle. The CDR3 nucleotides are TGTGCCAGCAGCCAAGTTGACAGGACAGATACGCAGTATTTT. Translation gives CASSQVDRTDTQYF.

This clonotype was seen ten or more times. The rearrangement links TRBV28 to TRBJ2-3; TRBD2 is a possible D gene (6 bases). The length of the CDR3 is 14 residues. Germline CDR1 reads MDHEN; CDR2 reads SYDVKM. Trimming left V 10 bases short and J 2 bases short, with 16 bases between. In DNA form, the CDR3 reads TGTGCCACCAAGAAACGCGGGATCACAGATACGCAGTATTTT. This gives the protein CATKKRGITDTQYF.

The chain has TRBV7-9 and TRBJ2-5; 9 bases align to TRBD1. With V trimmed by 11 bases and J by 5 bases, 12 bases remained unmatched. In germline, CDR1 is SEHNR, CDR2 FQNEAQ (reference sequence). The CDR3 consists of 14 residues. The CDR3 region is CAGSFGQGWETQYF. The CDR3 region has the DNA TGTGCCGGATCTTTCGGACAGGGGTGGGAGACCCAGTACTTC.

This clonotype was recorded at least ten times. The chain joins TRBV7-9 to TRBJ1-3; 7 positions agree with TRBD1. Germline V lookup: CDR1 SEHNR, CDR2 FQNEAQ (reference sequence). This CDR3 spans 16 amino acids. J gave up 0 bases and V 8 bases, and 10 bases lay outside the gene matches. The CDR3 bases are TGTGCCAGCGACCGGAGGGGGCCTAGCTCTGGAAACACCATATATTTT. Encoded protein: CASDRRGPSSGNTIYF.

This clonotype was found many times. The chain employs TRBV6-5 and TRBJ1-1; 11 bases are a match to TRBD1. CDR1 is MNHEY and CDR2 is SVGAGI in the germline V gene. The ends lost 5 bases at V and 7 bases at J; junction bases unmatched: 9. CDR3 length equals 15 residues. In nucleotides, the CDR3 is TGTGCCAGCAGTAACGGACAGGGGGCGCAGGTTGAAGCTTTCTTT. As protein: CASSNGQGAQVEAFF.

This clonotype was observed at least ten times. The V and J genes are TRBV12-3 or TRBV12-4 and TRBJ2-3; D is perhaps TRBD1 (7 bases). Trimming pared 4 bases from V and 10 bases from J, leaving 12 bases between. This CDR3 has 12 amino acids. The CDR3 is CASSSQGRPQYF. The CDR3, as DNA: TGTGCCAGCAGTTCACAGGGGAGGCCGCAGTATTTT.

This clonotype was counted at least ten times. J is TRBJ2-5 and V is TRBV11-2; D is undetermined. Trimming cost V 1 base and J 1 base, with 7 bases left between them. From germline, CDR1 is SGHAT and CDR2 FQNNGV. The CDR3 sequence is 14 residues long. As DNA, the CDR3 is TGTGCCAGCAGCTTAGTCTGGGGCCAAGAGACCCAGTACTTC. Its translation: CASSLVWGQETQYF.

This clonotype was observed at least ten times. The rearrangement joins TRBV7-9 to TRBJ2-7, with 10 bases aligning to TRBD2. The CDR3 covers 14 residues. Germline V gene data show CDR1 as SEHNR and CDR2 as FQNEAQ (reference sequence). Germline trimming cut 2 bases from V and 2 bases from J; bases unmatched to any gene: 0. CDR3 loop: CASSLLAGAYEQYF. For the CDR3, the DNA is TGTGCCAGCAGCTTACTAGCGGGAGCCTACGAGCAGTACTTC.

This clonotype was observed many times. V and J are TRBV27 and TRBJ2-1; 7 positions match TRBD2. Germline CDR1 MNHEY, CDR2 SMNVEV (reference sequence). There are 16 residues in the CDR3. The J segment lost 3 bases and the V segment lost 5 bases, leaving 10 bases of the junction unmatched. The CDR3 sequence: CASSMDSGRLYNEQFF. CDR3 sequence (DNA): TGTGCCAGCAGTATGGATAGCGGGCGGCTCTACAATGAGCAGTTCTTC.

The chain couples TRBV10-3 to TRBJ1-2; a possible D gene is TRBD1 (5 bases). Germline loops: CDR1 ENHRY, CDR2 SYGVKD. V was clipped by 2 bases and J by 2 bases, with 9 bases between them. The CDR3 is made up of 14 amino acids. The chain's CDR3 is CAISETDRNYGYTF. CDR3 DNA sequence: TGTGCCATCAGTGAGACAGACAGAAACTATGGCTACACCTTC.

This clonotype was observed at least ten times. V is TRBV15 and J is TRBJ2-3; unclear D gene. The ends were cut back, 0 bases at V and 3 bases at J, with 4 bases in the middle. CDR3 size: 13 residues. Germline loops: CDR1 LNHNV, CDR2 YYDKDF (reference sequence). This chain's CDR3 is CATSRDYTDTQYF. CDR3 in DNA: TGTGCCACCAGCAGAGACTATACAGATACGCAGTATTTT.

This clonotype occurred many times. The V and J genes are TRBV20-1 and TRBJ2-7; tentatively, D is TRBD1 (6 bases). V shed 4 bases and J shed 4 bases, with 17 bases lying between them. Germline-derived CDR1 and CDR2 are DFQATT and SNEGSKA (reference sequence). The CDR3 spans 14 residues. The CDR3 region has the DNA TGCAGTGCTACCCCTCGGGACATTCCTTACGAGCAGTACTTC. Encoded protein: CSATPRDIPYEQYF.

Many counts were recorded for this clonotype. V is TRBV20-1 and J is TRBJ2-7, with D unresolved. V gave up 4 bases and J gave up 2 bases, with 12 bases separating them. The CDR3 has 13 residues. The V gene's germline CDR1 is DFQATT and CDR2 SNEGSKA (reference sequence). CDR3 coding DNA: TGCAGTGCTATGGGTCGAACAGCCTACGAGCAGTACTTC. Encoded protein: CSAMGRTAYEQYF.

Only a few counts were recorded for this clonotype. In DNA form, the CDR3 reads TGCAGTGCTAGAGATCCCGGGGTGGCTAATGAAAAACTGTTTTTT. Translation gives CSARDPGVANEKLFF. V usage is TRBV20-1 and J usage is TRBJ1-4, with D unresolved. CDR1 is DFQATT, CDR2 SNEGSKA, per germline (reference sequence). The CDR3 is made up of 15 amino acids. V was clipped by 0 bases and J by 3 bases, with 11 bases between them.

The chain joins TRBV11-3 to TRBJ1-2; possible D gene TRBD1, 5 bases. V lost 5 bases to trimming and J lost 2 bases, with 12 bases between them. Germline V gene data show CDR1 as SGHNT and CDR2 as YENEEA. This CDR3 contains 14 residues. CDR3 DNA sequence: TGTGCCAGCAGCCGGACACCTGAAAACTATGGCTACACCTTC. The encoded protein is CASSRTPENYGYTF.

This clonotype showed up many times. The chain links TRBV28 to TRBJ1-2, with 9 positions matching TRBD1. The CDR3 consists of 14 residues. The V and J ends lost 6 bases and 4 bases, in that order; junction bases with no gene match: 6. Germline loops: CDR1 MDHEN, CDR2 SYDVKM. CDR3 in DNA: TGTGCCAGCAGCGAACAGGGGGCTCTCTATGGCTACACCTTC. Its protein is CASSEQGALYGYTF.

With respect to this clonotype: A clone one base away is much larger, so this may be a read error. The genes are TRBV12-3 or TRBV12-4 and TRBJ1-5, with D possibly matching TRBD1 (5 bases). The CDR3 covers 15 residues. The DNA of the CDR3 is TGTGCCAGCAGTTTAAGGGGCTATAGCAATCAGACCCAGCATTTT. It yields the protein CASSLRGYSNQTQHF.

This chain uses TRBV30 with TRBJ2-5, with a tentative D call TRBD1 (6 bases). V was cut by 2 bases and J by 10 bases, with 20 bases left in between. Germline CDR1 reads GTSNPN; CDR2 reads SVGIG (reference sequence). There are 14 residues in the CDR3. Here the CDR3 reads CAWSRPGTSGGQYF. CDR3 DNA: TGTGCCTGGAGTCGCCCGGGGACATCAGGTGGCCAGTACTTC.